A selection of T cell receptor beta chains follows, all from one sample in a study of blood T cells in healthy people across ages. TCRdb fed the 5' RACE reads into MiXCR, producing one record per CDR3 protein. In the table there are 1.5 million to 2 million distinct CDR3 sequences, 28% of which are singletons. The material sequenced was blood. All receptors derive from a woman aged 25-40 years in good health. CDR3s include the opening cysteine and the closing phenylalanine or tryptophan. A D gene is named only where the DNA matches it firmly. Where a row states a size, it is once, few, many or the class of an expanded clone; other rows omit it.

V gene	clone size	D gene	J gene	CDR3 DNA	CDR3 protein
TRBV9	few	.	TRBJ1-1	TGTGCCAGCAGCGTAGGAGGAAGCATGAACACTGAAGCTTTCTTT	CASSVGGSMNTEAFF
TRBV11-2	.	.	TRBJ2-5	TGTGCCAGCAGCTTAGGTGCGGCGCATTACCAAGAGACCCAGTACTTC	CASSLGAAHYQETQYF
TRBV29-1	many	.	TRBJ2-1	TGCAGCGTTATCCGGGACATTGAGCGCAATGAGCAGTTCTTC	CSVIRDIERNEQFF
TRBV5-1	.	.	TRBJ2-5	TGCGCCAGCAGCTTGTTGCCCGGGGGCTTAGAGACCCAGTACTTC	CASSLLPGGLETQYF
TRBV6-2/TRBV6-3	many	TRBD2	TRBJ2-1	TGTGCCAGCAGTTACTCGAGAGCTAGCGGGGGGCCAGTCTCCTACAATGAGCAGTTCTTC	CASSYSRASGGPVSYNEQFF
TRBV5-1	few	TRBD1	TRBJ1-1	TGCGCCAGCAGCCCGGCCCAAATTATCGGACAGGGTCCGTTTGGGCCGAACACTGAAGCTTTCTTT	CASSPAQIIGQGPFGPNTEAFF
TRBV20-1	.	.	TRBJ2-4	TGCAGTGCTCTCCGGCGGGACATAGCCAAAAACATTCAGTACTTC	CSALRRDIAKNIQYF
TRBV5-1	many	.	TRBJ2-3	TGCGCCAGCAGCTTGGTATCCTCTACAGATACGCAGTATTTT	CASSLVSSTDTQYF
TRBV9	.	.	TRBJ2-1	TGTGCCAGCAGACTGGACATCTCGAGCTCCTACAATGAGCAGTTCTTC	CASRLDISSSYNEQFF
TRBV5-5	many	.	TRBJ2-4	TGTGCCAGCAGCTATGGTTTGTCAAGGAACATTCAGTACTTC	CASSYGLSRNIQYF
TRBV5-1	many	TRBD2	TRBJ2-1	TGCGCCAGCAGCTTGTCTTTGGCTAGCGGTATCAATGAGCAGTTCTTC	CASSLSLASGINEQFF
TRBV2	.	TRBD1	TRBJ1-2	TGTGCCAGCAGTTGGGGACAGGGGGCGAGCTATGGCTACACCTTC	CASSWGQGASYGYTF
TRBV7-3	many	.	TRBJ2-7	TGTGCCAGCCAGAAAGACCCCGGGTACGAGCAGTACTTC	CASQKDPGYEQYF
TRBV7-9	many	TRBD2	TRBJ2-7	TGTGCCAGCGGGCTAGCGGGATGGAACGAGCAGTACTTC	CASGLAGWNEQYF
TRBV12-3/TRBV12-4	few	.	TRBJ1-1	TGTGCCAGCAGCCCACCCCGGAGGAACACTGAAGCTTTCTTT	CASSPPRRNTEAFF
TRBV7-2	many	.	TRBJ2-5	TGTGCCAGCAGCCGAAACAGGGAAGAGACCCAGTACTTC	CASSRNREETQYF
TRBV5-1	.	TRBD2	TRBJ2-1	TGCGCCAGCAGCTTAAACGGGAGGGCCGTCGATGAGCAGTTCTTC	CASSLNGRAVDEQFF
TRBV19	.	.	TRBJ1-6	TGTGCCAGTAAACAGGACAATAATTCACCCCTCCACTTT	CASKQDNNSPLHF
TRBV29-1	many	.	TRBJ1-2	TGCAGCGTTGAACCCTCTGGGAGGGTCGCTGGCTACACCTTC	CSVEPSGRVAGYTF
TRBV9	.	TRBD1	TRBJ2-3	TGTGCCAGCAGCGTGTCCCACAGGGGCAACACAGATACGCAGTATTTT	CASSVSHRGNTDTQYF
TRBV24-1	.	.	TRBJ2-3	TGTGCCACCAGTGATAACCAATACATAGATACGCAGTATTTT	CATSDNQYIDTQYF
TRBV7-2	many	TRBD2	TRBJ2-1	TGTGCCAGCAGTCCCACTAGCGCGAACAATGAGCAGTTCTTC	CASSPTSANNEQFF
TRBV7-2	.	.	TRBJ1-5	TGTGCCAGCAGCTTCGGGCGGGGTAGCAATCAGCCCCAGCATTTT	CASSFGRGSNQPQHF
TRBV7-9	.	TRBD1	TRBJ1-2	TGTGCCAGCAGCCTCGGACAGGGGGAAATATCACACTATGGCTACACCTTC	CASSLGQGEISHYGYTF
TRBV4-1	few	.	TRBJ1-3	TGCGCCAGCAGCCAATTAGGACTTAAAGGAAACACCATATATTTT	CASSQLGLKGNTIYF
TRBV28	.	.	TRBJ1-1	TGTGCCAGCAGGGACGGAGCGACCACTGAAGCTTTCTTT	CASRDGATTEAFF
TRBV12-3/TRBV12-4	few	.	TRBJ2-2	TGTGCCAGCAGTTCCGGGGTCGGGGAGCTGTTTTTT	CASSSGVGELFF